The rows below give T cell receptor beta chains drawn from one sample of a study of blood T cell repertoires in COVID-19. Libraries were prepared by immunoSEQ multiplex PCR; TCRdb keeps only in-frame clonotypes and omits some of them. Of 150,000 to 250,000 clones listed, approximately 82% are singletons. The sequenced material came from peripheral blood. The receptors were gathered from a human donor with acute or convalescent COVID-19. The donor label of this sample is uncertain. The CDR3 runs from the conserved cysteine through the conserved F or W. The D gene is left open where the match is weak. A row's size may be missing; if present it is once, few, many or a size class.

d_gene: .; v_gene: TRBV7-9; j_gene: TRBJ1-2; abundance: few; CDR3aa: CASSLVQGTNYGYTF; CDR3nt: TGTGCCAGCAGCTTAGTTCAGGGCACTAACTATGGCTACACCTTC
d_gene: .; v_gene: TRBV7-9; j_gene: TRBJ2-3; abundance: .; CDR3aa: CASSLGSRGTDTQYF; CDR3nt: TGTGCCAGCAGCTTAGGGTCCAGGGGCACAGATACGCAGTATTTT
d_gene: .; v_gene: TRBV3-1/TRBV3-2; j_gene: TRBJ2-4; abundance: .; CDR3aa: CASSHGDIQYF; CDR3nt: TGTGCCAGCAGCCATGGAGACATTCAGTACTTC
d_gene: TRBD2; v_gene: TRBV3-1/TRBV3-2; j_gene: TRBJ2-1; abundance: .; CDR3aa: CASSQEASGYNEQFF; CDR3nt: TGTGCCAGCAGCCAAGAGGCTAGCGGGTATAATGAGCAGTTCTTC
d_gene: .; v_gene: TRBV30; j_gene: TRBJ1-2; abundance: .; CDR3aa: CAWSPGNYGYTF; CDR3nt: TGTGCCTGGAGTCCAGGAAACTATGGCTACACCTTC
d_gene: .; v_gene: TRBV12-3/TRBV12-4; j_gene: TRBJ1-2; abundance: .; CDR3aa: CASSPGQPYGYTF; CDR3nt: TGTGCCAGCAGCCCAGGACAGCCCTATGGCTACACCTTC
d_gene: .; v_gene: TRBV11-2; j_gene: TRBJ2-1; abundance: .; CDR3aa: CASSLERAAHNEQFF; CDR3nt: TGTGCCAGCAGCTTGGAGCGGGCCGCCCACAATGAGCAGTTCTTC
d_gene: TRBD1; v_gene: TRBV19; j_gene: TRBJ1-6; abundance: .; CDR3aa: CASSDTGGNSPLHF; CDR3nt: TGTGCCAGTAGCGATACAGGGGGCAATTCACCCCTCCACTTT
d_gene: .; v_gene: TRBV7-3; j_gene: TRBJ2-2; abundance: .; CDR3aa: CASSPGNRVLGELFF; CDR3nt: TGTGCCAGCAGCCCCGGAAACAGGGTTCTCGGGGAGCTGTTTTTT
d_gene: TRBD1; v_gene: TRBV5-8; j_gene: TRBJ1-4; abundance: .; CDR3aa: CASSFPPGQRNEKLFF; CDR3nt: TGTGCCAGCAGCTTCCCCCCGGGACAGCGAAATGAAAAACTGTTTTTT
d_gene: TRBD2; v_gene: TRBV25-1; j_gene: TRBJ2-3; abundance: .; CDR3aa: CASSEFGRTSEADTQYF; CDR3nt: TGTGCCAGCAGTGAATTCGGTCGGACTAGCGAAGCAGATACGCAGTATTTT
d_gene: .; v_gene: TRBV25-1; j_gene: TRBJ1-1; abundance: .; CDR3aa: CASRGGRRAEAFF; CDR3nt: TGTGCCAGCAGGGGGGGACGTCGGGCTGAAGCTTTCTTT
d_gene: TRBD1; v_gene: TRBV6-2/TRBV6-3; j_gene: TRBJ2-7; abundance: .; CDR3aa: CASSRTGSYEQYF; CDR3nt: TGTGCCAGCAGCCGGACAGGGTCCTACGAGCAGTACTTC
d_gene: .; v_gene: TRBV18; j_gene: TRBJ1-1; abundance: .; CDR3aa: CASSPSENTEAFF; CDR3nt: TGTGCCAGCTCACCATCAGAAAACACTGAAGCTTTCTTT
d_gene: .; v_gene: TRBV25-1; j_gene: TRBJ2-3; abundance: .; CDR3aa: CASSVPSTDTQYF; CDR3nt: TGTGCCAGCAGTGTCCCGAGCACAGATACGCAGTATTTT
d_gene: .; v_gene: TRBV28; j_gene: TRBJ1-5; abundance: .; CDR3aa: CASSFPRGGNQPQHF; CDR3nt: TGTGCCAGCAGTTTTCCCCGCGGCGGCAATCAGCCCCAGCATTTT
d_gene: .; v_gene: TRBV6-7; j_gene: TRBJ2-1; abundance: .; CDR3aa: CASSYEREVRGYEQFF; CDR3nt: TGTGCCAGCAGTTACGAGCGGGAAGTGAGGGGGTATGAGCAGTTCTTC
d_gene: .; v_gene: TRBV11-2; j_gene: TRBJ2-1; abundance: .; CDR3aa: CASSLEGGKAYNEQFF; CDR3nt: TGTGCCAGCAGCTTAGAGGGCGGGAAGGCCTACAATGAGCAGTTCTTC
d_gene: .; v_gene: TRBV5-1; j_gene: TRBJ2-2; abundance: .; CDR3aa: CASSSGQSNTGELFF; CDR3nt: TGCGCCAGCAGCTCGGGACAATCGAACACCGGGGAGCTGTTTTTT
d_gene: TRBD1; v_gene: TRBV24-1; j_gene: TRBJ1-1; abundance: .; CDR3aa: CATSPLAGGRHTAFF; CDR3nt: TGTGCCACCAGTCCCTTGGCAGGGGGCAGGCACACGGCTTTCTTT
d_gene: TRBD1; v_gene: TRBV10-3; j_gene: TRBJ1-1; abundance: few; CDR3aa: CAISRGSNTEAFF; CDR3nt: TGTGCCATCAGCAGGGGGTCGAACACTGAAGCTTTCTTT
d_gene: .; v_gene: TRBV28; j_gene: TRBJ2-3; abundance: .; CDR3aa: CASSLPGVGADTQYF; CDR3nt: TGTGCCAGCAGCCTGCCCGGTGTTGGAGCAGATACGCAGTATTTT
d_gene: .; v_gene: TRBV12-3/TRBV12-4; j_gene: TRBJ2-7; abundance: .; CDR3aa: CASSKDTYEQYF; CDR3nt: TGTGCCAGCAGTAAGGACACCTACGAGCAGTACTTC
d_gene: TRBD1; v_gene: TRBV19; j_gene: TRBJ1-1; abundance: .; CDR3aa: CASSIDRDREAFF; CDR3nt: TGTGCCAGTAGTATAGATCGGGACAGAGAAGCTTTCTTT
d_gene: TRBD1; v_gene: TRBV28; j_gene: TRBJ1-2; abundance: few; CDR3aa: CASSLPSRTGGVGYTF; CDR3nt: TGTGCCAGCAGTTTACCCTCCCGGACAGGGGGCGTTGGCTACACCTTC
d_gene: TRBD2; v_gene: TRBV11-1; j_gene: TRBJ2-7; abundance: .; CDR3aa: CASSLSGGSYEQYF; CDR3nt: TGTGCCAGCAGCTTGTCGGGAGGAAGCTACGAGCAGTACTTC
d_gene: .; v_gene: TRBV10-1; j_gene: TRBJ2-1; abundance: .; CDR3aa: CASSEIRLHYLYNEQFF; CDR3nt: TGCGCCAGCAGTGAGATCCGCCTACACTACCTATACAATGAGCAGTTCTTC
d_gene: TRBD2; v_gene: TRBV2; j_gene: TRBJ2-7; abundance: .; CDR3aa: CASSRTSGFAYEQYF; CDR3nt: TGTGCCAGCAGTAGGACTAGCGGGTTTGCCTACGAGCAGTACTTC
d_gene: TRBD1; v_gene: TRBV6-6; j_gene: TRBJ2-6; abundance: few; CDR3aa: CASSLRDRASGANVLTF; CDR3nt: TGTGCCAGCAGTCTCCGGGACAGGGCCTCTGGGGCCAACGTCCTGACTTTC
d_gene: TRBD2; v_gene: TRBV19; j_gene: TRBJ2-3; abundance: .; CDR3aa: CASSHSGRAMDTQYF; CDR3nt: TGTGCCAGTAGCCATAGCGGGAGGGCCATGGATACGCAGTATTTT
d_gene: TRBD2; v_gene: TRBV5-4; j_gene: TRBJ2-1; abundance: .; CDR3aa: CASSLASGSYNEQFF; CDR3nt: TGTGCCAGCAGCTTGGCTAGCGGGAGCTACAATGAGCAGTTCTTC
d_gene: TRBD1; v_gene: TRBV2; j_gene: TRBJ1-1; abundance: .; CDR3aa: CASVLQGALWTEAFF; CDR3nt: TGTGCCAGCGTATTACAGGGGGCTTTGTGGACTGAAGCTTTCTTT
d_gene: .; v_gene: TRBV6-1; j_gene: TRBJ1-1; abundance: .; CDR3aa: CASSEGAGAQAEAFF; CDR3nt: TGTGCCAGCAGTGAAGGGGCAGGGGCACAGGCTGAAGCTTTCTTT
d_gene: TRBD2; v_gene: TRBV6-1; j_gene: TRBJ2-7; abundance: .; CDR3aa: CASSETWTSGTYEQYF; CDR3nt: TGTGCCAGCAGTGAAACATGGACTAGCGGGACCTACGAGCAGTACTTC
d_gene: .; v_gene: TRBV27; j_gene: TRBJ1-4; abundance: .; CDR3aa: CASSLYSGVTNEKLFF; CDR3nt: TGTGCCAGCAGTTTATACAGCGGCGTCACTAATGAAAAACTGTTTTTT